The clone carrying this T cell receptor beta chain has more than one count but fewer than ten. Its matching antigen is unknown. Germline V lookup: CDR1 SNHLY, CDR2 FYNNEI. The CDR3 contains 15 residues. Trimming cost V 1 base and J 3 bases, with 10 bases left between them. This specimen comes from a study of T cells in Graves' hyperthyroidism and ophthalmopathy. As for the study in general: Prior to any treatment, at the point of initial diagnosis, peripheral blood was collected.

RNA transcripts yielded amplified TCR beta CDR3 regions. Primed by the HTBI set, a first-round RT-PCR was run on the TCR CDR3. MiXCR was run by TCRdb on the multiplex PCR reads, yielding one entry per CDR3 protein. Of around 490,000 distinct CDR3 sequences in the sample, about 20% were seen once. Regarding the study as a whole: Most thyroid clonotypes expanded above 0.001 were also detected in blood.

Each person with ophthalmopathy scored at least 3 on the Clinical Activity Score, reached NOSPECS grade 4 or higher, and had been ill under 3 months. Extraction of PBMCs used approximately 10 ml of fresh peripheral blood. Material: blood. The source is a man in his forties with Graves' ophthalmopathy. The chain carries TRBV2 and TRBJ1-3; D uncertain. CDR3 protein: CASSEDGRYGNTIYF. Here the CDR3 DNA reads TGTGCCAGCAGTGAAGACGGGAGGTATGGAAACACCATATATTTT.